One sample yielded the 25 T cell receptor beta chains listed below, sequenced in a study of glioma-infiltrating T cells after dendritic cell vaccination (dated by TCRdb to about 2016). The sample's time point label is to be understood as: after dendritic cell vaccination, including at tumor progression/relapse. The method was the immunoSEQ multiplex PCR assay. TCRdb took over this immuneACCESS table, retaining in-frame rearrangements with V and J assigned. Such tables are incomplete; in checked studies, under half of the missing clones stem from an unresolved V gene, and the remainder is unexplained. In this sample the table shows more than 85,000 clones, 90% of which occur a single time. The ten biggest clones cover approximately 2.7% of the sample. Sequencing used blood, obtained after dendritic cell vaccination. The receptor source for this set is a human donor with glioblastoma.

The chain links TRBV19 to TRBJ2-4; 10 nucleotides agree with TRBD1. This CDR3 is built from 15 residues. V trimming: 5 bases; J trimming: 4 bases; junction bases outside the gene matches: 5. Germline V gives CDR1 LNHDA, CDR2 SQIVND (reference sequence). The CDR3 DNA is TGTGCCAGTAGTCCTGGACAGGGGGTAAAAAACATTCAGTACTTC. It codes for CASSPGQGVKNIQYF. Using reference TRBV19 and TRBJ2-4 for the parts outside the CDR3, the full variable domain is DGGITQSPKYLFRKEGQNVTLSCEQNLNHDAMYWYRQDPGQGLRLIYYSQIVNDFQKGDIAEGYSVSREKKESFPLTVTSAQKNPTAFYLCASSPGQGVKNIQYFGAGTRLSVL.

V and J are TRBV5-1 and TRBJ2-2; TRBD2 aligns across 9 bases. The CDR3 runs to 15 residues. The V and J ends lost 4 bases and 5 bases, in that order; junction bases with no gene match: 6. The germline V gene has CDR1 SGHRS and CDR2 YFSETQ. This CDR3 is CASSGTSGRTGELFF. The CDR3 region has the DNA TGCGCCAGCAGCGGTACTAGCGGGCGTACCGGGGAGCTGTTTTTT.

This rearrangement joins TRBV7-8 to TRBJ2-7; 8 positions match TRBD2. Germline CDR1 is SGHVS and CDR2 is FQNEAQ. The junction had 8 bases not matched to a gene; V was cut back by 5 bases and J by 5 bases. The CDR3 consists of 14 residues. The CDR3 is CASSLRTSTHEQYF. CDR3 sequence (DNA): TGTGCCAGCAGCCTACGGACTAGCACCCACGAGCAGTACTTC.

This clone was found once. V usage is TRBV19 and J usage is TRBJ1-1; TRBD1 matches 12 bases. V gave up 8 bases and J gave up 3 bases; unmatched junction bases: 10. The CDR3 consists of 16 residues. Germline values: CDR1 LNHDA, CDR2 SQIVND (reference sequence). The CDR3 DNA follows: TGTGCCAGTTCTCCGGGACAGGGGGCTGTCGACACTGAAGCTTTCTTT. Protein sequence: CASSPGQGAVDTEAFF.

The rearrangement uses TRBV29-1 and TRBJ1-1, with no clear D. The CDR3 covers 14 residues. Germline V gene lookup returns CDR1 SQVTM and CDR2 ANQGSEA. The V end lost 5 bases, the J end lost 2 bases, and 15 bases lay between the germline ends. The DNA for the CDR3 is TGCAGCGTTCGAATCTACGGGTCTAACACTGAAGCTTTCTTT. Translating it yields CSVRIYGSNTEAFF.

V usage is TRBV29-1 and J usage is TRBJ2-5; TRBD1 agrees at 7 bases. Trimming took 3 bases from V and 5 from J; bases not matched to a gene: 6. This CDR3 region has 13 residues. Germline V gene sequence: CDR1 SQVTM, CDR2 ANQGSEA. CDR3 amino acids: CSVDRTGGETQYF. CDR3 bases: TGCAGCGTTGACCGGACAGGTGGGGAGACCCAGTACTTC.

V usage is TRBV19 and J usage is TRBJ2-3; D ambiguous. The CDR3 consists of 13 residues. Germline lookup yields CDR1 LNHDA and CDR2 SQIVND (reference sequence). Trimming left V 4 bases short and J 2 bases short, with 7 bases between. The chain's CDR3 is CASSTLSTDTQYF. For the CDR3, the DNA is TGTGCCAGTAGTACCCTGTCCACAGATACGCAGTATTTT.

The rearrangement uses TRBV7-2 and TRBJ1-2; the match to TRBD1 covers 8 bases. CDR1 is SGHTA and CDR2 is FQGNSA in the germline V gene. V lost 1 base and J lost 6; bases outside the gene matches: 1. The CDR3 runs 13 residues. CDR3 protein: CASSLGQGHGYTF. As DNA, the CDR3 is TGTGCCAGCAGCTTAGGACAGGGGCATGGCTACACCTTC.

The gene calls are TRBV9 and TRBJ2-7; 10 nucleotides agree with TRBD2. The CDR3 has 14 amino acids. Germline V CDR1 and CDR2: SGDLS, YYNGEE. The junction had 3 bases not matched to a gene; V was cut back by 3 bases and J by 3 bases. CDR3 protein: CASSAGLAHYEQYF. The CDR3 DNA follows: TGTGCCAGCAGCGCGGGACTAGCGCACTACGAGCAGTACTTC.

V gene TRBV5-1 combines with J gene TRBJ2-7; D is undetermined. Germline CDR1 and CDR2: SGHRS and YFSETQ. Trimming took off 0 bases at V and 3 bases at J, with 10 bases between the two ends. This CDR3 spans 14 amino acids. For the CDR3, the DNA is TGCGCCAGCAGCTTGGATGGTCTTAGCTACGAGCAGTACTTC. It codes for CASSLDGLSYEQYF.

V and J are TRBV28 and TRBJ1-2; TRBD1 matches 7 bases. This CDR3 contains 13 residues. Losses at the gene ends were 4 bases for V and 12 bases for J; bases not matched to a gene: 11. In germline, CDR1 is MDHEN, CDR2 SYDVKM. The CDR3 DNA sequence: TGTGCCAGCAGTTCCATGGGGACAGATAAAGACACCTTC. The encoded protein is CASSSMGTDKDTF.

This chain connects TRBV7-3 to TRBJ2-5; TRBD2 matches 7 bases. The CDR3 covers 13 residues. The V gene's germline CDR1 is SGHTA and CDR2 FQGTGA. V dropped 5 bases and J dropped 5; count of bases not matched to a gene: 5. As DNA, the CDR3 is TGTGCCAGCAGCGCGACTAGCATCGAGACCCAGTACTTC. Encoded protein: CASSATSIETQYF.

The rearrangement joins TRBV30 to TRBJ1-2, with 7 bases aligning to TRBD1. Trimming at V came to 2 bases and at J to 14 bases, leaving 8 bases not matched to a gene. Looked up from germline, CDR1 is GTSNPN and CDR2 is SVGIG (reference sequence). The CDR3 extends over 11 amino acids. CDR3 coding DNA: TGTGCCTGGAGTATAGGGGGCAAGATAACCTTC. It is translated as CAWSIGGKITF.

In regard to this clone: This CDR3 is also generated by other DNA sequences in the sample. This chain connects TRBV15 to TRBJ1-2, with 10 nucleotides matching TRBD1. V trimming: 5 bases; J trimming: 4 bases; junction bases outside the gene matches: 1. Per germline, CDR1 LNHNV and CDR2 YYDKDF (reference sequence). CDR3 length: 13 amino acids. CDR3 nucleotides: TGTGCCACCAGCCGGGACAGGGGCTATGGCTACACCTTC. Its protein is CATSRDRGYGYTF.

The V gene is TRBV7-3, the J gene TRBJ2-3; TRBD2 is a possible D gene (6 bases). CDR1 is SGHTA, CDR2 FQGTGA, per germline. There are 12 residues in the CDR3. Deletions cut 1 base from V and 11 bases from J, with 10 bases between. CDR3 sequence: CASSLIPSEQYF. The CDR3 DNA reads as TGTGCCAGCAGCTTAATTCCTAGCGAGCAGTATTTT.

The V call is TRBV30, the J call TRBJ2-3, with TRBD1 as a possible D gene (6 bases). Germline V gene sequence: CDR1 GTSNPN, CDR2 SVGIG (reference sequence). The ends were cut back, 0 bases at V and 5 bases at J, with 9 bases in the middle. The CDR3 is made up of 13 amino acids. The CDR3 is CAWSVLQGDTQYF. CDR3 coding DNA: TGTGCCTGGAGTGTACTACAGGGAGATACGCAGTATTTT.

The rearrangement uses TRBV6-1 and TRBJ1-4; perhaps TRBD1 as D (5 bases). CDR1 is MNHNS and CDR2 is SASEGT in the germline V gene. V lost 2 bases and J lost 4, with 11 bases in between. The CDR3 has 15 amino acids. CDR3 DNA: TGTGCCAGCAGTGAACACAGGTTACTTAATGAAAAACTGTTTTTT. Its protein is CASSEHRLLNEKLFF.

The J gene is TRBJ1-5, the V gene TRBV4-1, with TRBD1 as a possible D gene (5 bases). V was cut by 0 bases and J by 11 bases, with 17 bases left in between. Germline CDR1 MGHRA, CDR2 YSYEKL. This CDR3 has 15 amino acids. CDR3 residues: CASSQESAGPEAQHF. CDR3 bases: TGCGCCAGCAGCCAAGAATCGGCAGGGCCAGAGGCCCAGCATTTT.

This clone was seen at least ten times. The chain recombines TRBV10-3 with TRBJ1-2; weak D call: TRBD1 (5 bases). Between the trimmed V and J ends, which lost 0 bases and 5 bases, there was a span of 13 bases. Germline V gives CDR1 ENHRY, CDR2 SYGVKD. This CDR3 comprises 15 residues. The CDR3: CAISESRREGYGYTF. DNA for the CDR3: TGTGCCATCAGTGAGTCCCGAAGGGAGGGGTATGGCTACACCTTC.

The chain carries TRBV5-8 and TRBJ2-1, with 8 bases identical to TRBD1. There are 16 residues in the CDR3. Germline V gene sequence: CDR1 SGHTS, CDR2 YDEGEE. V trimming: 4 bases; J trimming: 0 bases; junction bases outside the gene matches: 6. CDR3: CASSDWTGSSYNEQFF. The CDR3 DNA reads TGTGCCAGCAGCGATTGGACAGGGAGCTCCTACAATGAGCAGTTCTTC.

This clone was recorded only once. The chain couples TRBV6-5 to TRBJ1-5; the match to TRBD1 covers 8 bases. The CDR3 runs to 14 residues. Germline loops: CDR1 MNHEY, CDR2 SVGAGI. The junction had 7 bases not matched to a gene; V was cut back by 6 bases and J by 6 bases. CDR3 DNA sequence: TGTGCCAGCAGCTCGACAGGGGCTGGTCAGCCCCAGCATTTT. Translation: CASSSTGAGQPQHF.

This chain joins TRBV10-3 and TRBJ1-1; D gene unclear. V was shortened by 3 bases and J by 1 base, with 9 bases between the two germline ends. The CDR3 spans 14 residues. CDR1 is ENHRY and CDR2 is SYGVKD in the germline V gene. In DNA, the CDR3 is TGTGCCATCAGTGATACAAACAGGAACACTGAAGCTTTCTTT. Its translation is CAISDTNRNTEAFF.

This CDR3 reads CASSVAPNTEAFF. The CDR3 DNA is TGTGCCAGCAGCGTAGCCCCTAACACTGAAGCTTTCTTT. The chain links TRBV9 to TRBJ1-1; D remains ambiguous. The CDR3 is 13 residues long. Germline V gene data show CDR1 as SGDLS and CDR2 as YYNGEE. Trimming cost V 0 bases and J 2 bases, with 5 bases left between them.

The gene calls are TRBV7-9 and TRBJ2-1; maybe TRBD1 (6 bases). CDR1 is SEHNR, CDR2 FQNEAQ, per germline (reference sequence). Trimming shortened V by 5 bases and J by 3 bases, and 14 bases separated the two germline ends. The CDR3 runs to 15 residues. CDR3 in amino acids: CASSKASGVYNEQFF. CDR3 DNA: TGTGCCAGCAGCAAGGCGTCAGGGGTCTACAATGAGCAGTTCTTC.

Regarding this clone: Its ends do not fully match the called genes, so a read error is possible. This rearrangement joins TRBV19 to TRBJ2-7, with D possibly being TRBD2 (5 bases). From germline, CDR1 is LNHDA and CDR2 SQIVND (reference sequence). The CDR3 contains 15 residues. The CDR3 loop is CASSILSAGNHEQCF. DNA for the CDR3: TGTGCCAGTAGTATTTTATCAGCCGGGAACCACGAGCAGTGCTTC.